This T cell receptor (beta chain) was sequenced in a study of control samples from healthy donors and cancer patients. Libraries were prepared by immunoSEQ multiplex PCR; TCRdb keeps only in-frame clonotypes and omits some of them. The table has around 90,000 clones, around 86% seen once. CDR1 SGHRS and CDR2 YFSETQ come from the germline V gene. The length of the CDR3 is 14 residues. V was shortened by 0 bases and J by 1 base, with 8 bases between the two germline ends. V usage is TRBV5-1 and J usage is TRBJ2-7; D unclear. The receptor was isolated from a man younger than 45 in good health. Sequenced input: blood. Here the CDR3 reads CASSLAGGSYEQYV. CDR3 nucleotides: TGCGCCAGCAGCTTGGCCGGTGGTTCCTACGAGCAGTACGTC.